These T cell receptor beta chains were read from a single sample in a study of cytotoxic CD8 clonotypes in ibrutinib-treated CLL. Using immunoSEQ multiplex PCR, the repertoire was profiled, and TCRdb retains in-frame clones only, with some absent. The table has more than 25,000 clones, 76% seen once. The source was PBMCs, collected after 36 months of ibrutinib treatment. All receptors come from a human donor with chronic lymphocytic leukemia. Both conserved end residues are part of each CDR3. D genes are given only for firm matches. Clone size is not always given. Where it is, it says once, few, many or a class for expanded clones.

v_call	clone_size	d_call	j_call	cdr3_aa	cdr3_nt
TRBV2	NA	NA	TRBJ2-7	CASSGTTSYEQYF	TGTGCCAGCAGTGGGACAACCTCCTACGAGCAGTACTTC
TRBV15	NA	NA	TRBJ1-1	CATSRDKNRVNTEAFF	TGTGCCACCAGCAGAGATAAGAACAGAGTGAACACTGAAGCTTTCTTT
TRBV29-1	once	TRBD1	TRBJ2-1	CSVAPGTGVLSYNEQFF	TGCAGCGTCGCCCCCGGGACAGGGGTTCTGTCCTACAATGAGCAGTTCTTC
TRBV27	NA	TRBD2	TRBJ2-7	CASSGVAGSYEQYF	TGTGCCAGCAGCGGGGTAGCGGGGTCCTACGAGCAGTACTTC
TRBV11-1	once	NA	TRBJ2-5	CASSLGVGSSGETQYF	TGTGCCAGCAGCTTAGGGGTGGGGTCGAGTGGAGAGACCCAGTACTTC
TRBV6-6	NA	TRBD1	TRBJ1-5	CASSYRQGDQPQHF	TGTGCCAGCAGTTACAGGCAGGGGGATCAGCCCCAGCATTTT
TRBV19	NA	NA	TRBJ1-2	CASSTAGKRGYTF	TGTGCCAGTAGTACTGCCGGGAAGCGAGGCTACACCTTC
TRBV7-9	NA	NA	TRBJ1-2	CASSPALRVPSYGYTF	TGTGCCAGCAGCCCAGCCCTCAGGGTCCCTTCATATGGCTACACCTTC
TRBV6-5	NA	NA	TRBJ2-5	CASSSLIERETQYF	TGTGCCAGCAGTTCCTTGATTGAGCGGGAGACCCAGTACTTC
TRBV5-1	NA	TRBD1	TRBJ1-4	CASSSVQGGQEEKLFF	TGCGCCAGCAGCTCAGTTCAGGGGGGACAGGAGGAAAAACTGTTTTTT
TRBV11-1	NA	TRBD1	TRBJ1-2	CASSPDRGPGYTF	TGTGCCAGCAGCCCGGACAGGGGGCCGGGCTACACCTTC
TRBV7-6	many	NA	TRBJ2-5	CASSPGLGSETQYF	TGTGCCAGCAGCCCGGGACTGGGGTCAGAGACCCAGTACTTC
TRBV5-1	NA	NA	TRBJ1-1	CASFSRGGRTEAFF	TGCGCCAGCTTTTCCCGTGGGGGGCGGACTGAAGCTTTCTTT
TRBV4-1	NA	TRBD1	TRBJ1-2	CASSQFLDRGLGYTF	TGCGCCAGCAGCCAGTTTTTAGACAGGGGCCTGGGCTACACCTTC
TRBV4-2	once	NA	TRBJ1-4	CASSRSSSGKLFF	TGTGCCAGCAGCCGATCTTCTTCGGGAAAACTGTTTTTT
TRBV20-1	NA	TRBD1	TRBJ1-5	CLTGPEHF	TGTTTGACAGGGCCCGAACATTTT
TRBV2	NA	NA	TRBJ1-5	CASMSREGQPQHF	TGTGCCAGCATGAGCAGGGAGGGTCAGCCCCAGCATTTT
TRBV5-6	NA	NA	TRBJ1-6	CASSLIEGGDSPLHF	TGTGCCAGCAGCTTGATTGAAGGCGGAGATTCACCCCTCCACTTT
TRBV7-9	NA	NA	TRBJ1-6	CVSSLTGEGSPLHF	TGTGTCAGCAGCTTGACGGGGGAAGGGTCACCCCTCCACTTT
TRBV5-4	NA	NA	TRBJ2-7	CASSQKVERASYEQYF	TGTGCCAGCAGCCAGAAAGTGGAAAGGGCCTCCTACGAGCAGTACTTC
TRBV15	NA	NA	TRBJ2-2	CATSRDRRSGLELFF	TGTGCCACCAGCAGAGATAGACGGAGCGGACTGGAGCTGTTTTTT
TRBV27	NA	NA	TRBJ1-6	CASRLRGGDYSPLHF	TGTGCCAGCCGGTTACGGGGGGGAGACTATTCGCCCCTCCACTTT
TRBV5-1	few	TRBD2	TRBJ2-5	CASSRSSSGVETQYF	TGCGCCAGCAGTCGCTCCTCTAGCGGGGTGGAGACCCAGTACTTC
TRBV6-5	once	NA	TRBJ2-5	CASSYGTLKETQYF	TGTGCCAGCAGTTACGGGACGTTGAAAGAGACCCAGTACTTC
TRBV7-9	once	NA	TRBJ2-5	CASSLAGRWGPRNQETQYF	TGTGCCAGCAGCTTAGCAGGTCGGTGGGGACCCCGGAACCAAGAGACCCAGTACTTC
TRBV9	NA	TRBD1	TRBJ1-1	CASSAFGQGPGYVPEAFF	TGTGCCAGCAGCGCATTCGGACAGGGGCCGGGGTACGTGCCTGAAGCTTTCTTT
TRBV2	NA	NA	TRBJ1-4	CASRRGFTNEKLFF	TGTGCCAGCAGGCGGGGGTTCACTAATGAAAAACTGTTTTTT
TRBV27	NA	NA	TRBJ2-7	CASSPSGTGYEQYF	TGTGCCAGCTCACCCTCCGGTACAGGTTACGAGCAGTACTTC
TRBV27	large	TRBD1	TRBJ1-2	CASSAMRGQGLRGFGGYTF	TGTGCCAGCAGTGCGATGAGGGGACAGGGTCTTCGGGGTTTTGGTGGCTACACCTTC
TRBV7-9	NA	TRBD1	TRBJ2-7	CASSPGGINEQYF	TGTGCCAGCAGCCCAGGGGGCATAAACGAGCAGTACTTC
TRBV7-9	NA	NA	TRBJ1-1	CASSQGGTEAFF	TGTGCCAGCAGCCAAGGGGGGACTGAAGCTTTCTTT
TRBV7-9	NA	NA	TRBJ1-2	CASSSTRDKGYGYTF	TGTGCCAGCAGCTCAACCCGGGACAAGGGCTATGGCTACACCTTC
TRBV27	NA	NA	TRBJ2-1	CASSLFGGLGDEQFF	TGTGCCAGCAGTTTATTTGGGGGCCTCGGGGATGAGCAGTTCTTC
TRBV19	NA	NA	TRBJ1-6	CASRGRLNNSPLHF	TGTGCCAGTAGGGGACGGTTGAATAATTCACCCCTCCACTTT
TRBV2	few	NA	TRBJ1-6	CASNRQGNSPLHF	TGTGCCAGCAATAGGCAGGGAAATTCACCCCTCCACTTT
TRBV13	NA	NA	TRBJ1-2	CASSLAGRNYGYTF	TGTGCCAGCAGCTTAGCTGGCCGGAACTATGGCTACACCTTC
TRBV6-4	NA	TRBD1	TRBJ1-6	CASSASGGWNSPLHF	TGTGCCAGCAGTGCATCAGGGGGGTGGAATTCACCCCTCCACTTT
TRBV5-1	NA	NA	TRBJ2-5	CASSFPGGGGWTFSQETQYF	TGCGCCAGCAGCTTTCCTGGTGGGGGTGGCTGGACATTTTCTCAAGAGACCCAGTACTTC
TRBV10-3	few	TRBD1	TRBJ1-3	CAISETGTGGNTIYF	TGTGCCATCAGTGAGACCGGGACAGGGGGAAACACCATATATTTT
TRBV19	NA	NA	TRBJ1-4	CASSPDPGAGNEKLFF	TGTGCCAGTAGTCCAGACCCCGGGGCGGGTAATGAAAAACTGTTTTTT
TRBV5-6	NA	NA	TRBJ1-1	CASSLDRIMNTEAFF	TGTGCCAGCAGCTTGGACAGGATCATGAACACTGAAGCTTTCTTT
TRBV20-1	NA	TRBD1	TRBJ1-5	CSALQGAQHF	TGCAGTGCATTACAGGGGGCCCAGCATTTT
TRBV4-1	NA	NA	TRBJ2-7	CASSQDSGTYTSYEQYF	TGCGCCAGCAGCCAAGATTCAGGGACCTACACCTCCTACGAGCAGTACTTC
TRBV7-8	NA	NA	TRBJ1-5	CASSPGATNSNQPQHF	TGTGCCAGCAGCCCCGGGGCCACGAATAGCAATCAGCCCCAGCATTTT
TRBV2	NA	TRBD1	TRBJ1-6	CASRAGGVNSPLHF	TGTGCCAGCAGGGCAGGGGGCGTCAATTCACCCCTCCACTTT